These T cell receptor beta chains were read from a single sample in a study of blood T cell repertoires in COVID-19. The data were produced by immunoSEQ multiplex PCR, yet TCRdb's version contains in-frame clones alone and is incomplete. The sample contains 300,000 to 400,000 clones, 87% of which appear only once. Sequenced: peripheral blood. The receptor set was obtained from a man under 40 with COVID-19, enrolled during active disease. Both conserved end residues are part of each CDR3. D genes are given only for firm matches. Clone size, where shown, is once, few, many, or a class for clones that have expanded.

d_call	v_call	clone_size	j_call	cdr3_aa	cdr3_nt
TRBD1	TRBV27	-	TRBJ2-4	CASSPQGAGNIQYF	TGTGCCAGCAGTCCTCAGGGGGCCGGAAACATTCAGTACTTC
-	TRBV21-1	-	TRBJ2-4	CASSPPFSNIQYF	TGTGCCAGCAGCCCCCCGTTCAGTAACATTCAGTACTTC
-	TRBV6-2/TRBV6-3	-	TRBJ1-1	CASSSLTESTEAFF	TGTGCCAGCAGTTCCTTGACAGAGAGCACTGAAGCTTTCTTT
-	TRBV27	-	TRBJ2-5	CASSLGLAGQETQYF	TGTGCCAGCAGTTTAGGGTTGGCAGGGCAAGAGACCCAGTACTTC
-	TRBV4-1	-	TRBJ2-3	CASSQERYGGLLITDTQYF	TGCGCCAGCAGCCAAGAGAGATACGGGGGGCTCCTTATCACAGATACGCAGTATTTT
TRBD2	TRBV7-3	-	TRBJ2-1	CASSPRGSSYNEQFF	TGTGCCAGCAGCCCGCGGGGGAGCTCCTACAATGAGCAGTTCTTC
TRBD1	TRBV6-2/TRBV6-3	-	TRBJ2-7	CASSSRGQGTHEQYF	TGTGCCAGCAGTTCGCGCGGACAGGGTACCCACGAGCAGTACTTC
-	TRBV6-5	-	TRBJ1-2	CASRTPGGAWGYTF	TGTGCCAGCAGAACCCCTGGTGGGGCCTGGGGCTACACCTTC
TRBD1	TRBV28	many	TRBJ2-7	CASSPPETGPYEQYF	TGTGCCAGCAGTCCCCCTGAGACAGGGCCCTACGAGCAGTACTTC
-	TRBV2	-	TRBJ1-2	CASSEAGSRANYGYTF	TGTGCCAGCAGTGAAGCGGGCAGCCGAGCTAACTATGGCTACACCTTC
TRBD1	TRBV10-3	-	TRBJ1-1	CAISDRGTGAIEAFF	TGTGCCATCAGTGACAGGGGGACAGGGGCTATTGAAGCTTTCTTT
-	TRBV27	-	TRBJ1-1	CASSFLRGTEAFF	TGTGCCAGCAGTTTCCTCCGGGGTACTGAAGCTTTCTTT
-	TRBV7-2	-	TRBJ1-1	CASSSPRGSIMNTEAFF	TGTGCCAGCAGCTCCCCCAGGGGATCAATAATGAACACTGAAGCTTTCTTT
TRBD1	TRBV4-2	-	TRBJ2-7	CASSQDSPGQGYHEQYF	TGTGCCAGCAGCCAAGATTCTCCGGGACAGGGTTACCACGAGCAGTACTTC
-	TRBV6-2/TRBV6-3	few	TRBJ1-5	CASSRTTRGSNQPQHF	TGTGCCAGCAGTCGTACGACAAGGGGTAGCAATCAGCCCCAGCATTTT
-	TRBV7-7	-	TRBJ2-5	CASSLNRGQETQYF	TGTGCCAGCAGCTTAAATAGGGGACAAGAGACCCAGTACTTC
-	TRBV7-9	-	TRBJ1-5	CASSLEQINQPQHF	TGTGCCAGCAGCTTAGAACAGATCAATCAGCCCCAGCATTTT
TRBD1	TRBV2	-	TRBJ1-5	CASSGTGGTQPQHF	TGTGCCAGCAGTGGGACAGGGGGCACTCAGCCCCAGCATTTT
TRBD1	TRBV3-1/TRBV3-2	-	TRBJ2-2	CASRPTGAGELFF	TGTGCCAGCAGGCCGACAGGGGCCGGGGAGCTGTTTTTT
-	TRBV9	-	TRBJ1-2	CASSPRQTPANYGYTF	TGTGCCAGCAGCCCTCGACAGACTCCAGCTAACTATGGCTACACCTTC
-	TRBV2	-	TRBJ1-2	CASRPNRDLNHGYTF	TGTGCCAGCAGACCTAACAGGGATCTAAACCATGGCTACACCTTC
-	TRBV5-3	-	TRBJ2-6	CARSGLEGWSWANVLTF	TGTGCCAGAAGCGGGCTCGAGGGTTGGTCTTGGGCCAACGTCCTGACTTTC
TRBD2	TRBV5-1	-	TRBJ2-5	CASSLGLAGGYQETQYF	TGCGCCAGCAGCTTGGGACTAGCGGGAGGGTACCAAGAGACCCAGTACTTC
-	TRBV4-3	-	TRBJ2-2	CASSPSGLHTGELFF	TGCGCCAGCAGCCCCTCGGGACTCCACACCGGGGAGCTGTTTTTT
TRBD2	TRBV11-2	-	TRBJ2-7	CASSLLAGGEEQYF	TGTGCCAGCAGCTTACTAGCGGGAGGGGAAGAGCAGTACTTC
-	TRBV27	-	TRBJ2-7	CASSLSGAPYEQYF	TGTGCCAGCAGTTTATCTGGGGCCCCCTACGAGCAGTACTTC
TRBD1	TRBV6-2/TRBV6-3	-	TRBJ1-5	CASTPGQVFGKPQHF	TGTGCCAGCACCCCGGGACAGGTCTTTGGAAAGCCCCAGCATTTT
-	TRBV24-1	-	TRBJ1-5	CATSDWTSNQPQHF	TGTGCCACCAGTGATTGGACATCCAATCAGCCCCAGCATTTT